This TCR beta chain was sequenced in a study of graft-versus-host responses after intestinal transplantation. Trimming cost V 3 bases and J 5 bases; bases outside gene matches: 2. The CDR3 is 14 amino acids. Germline V gene data show CDR1 as ENHRY and CDR2 as SYGVKD. This table comes from immunoSEQ multiplex PCR, and its TCRdb copy is limited to in-frame clones, with some not included. This sample has some 8,700 clones, with nearly 95% found just once. Material: PBMCs, obtained 11 days after intestinal transplantation. The TCR comes from a human patient who received an intestinal transplant, so some T cells may come from the graft donor. The chain has TRBV10-3 and TRBJ2-1; TRBD1 matches at 9 bases. The CDR3, as DNA: TGTGCCATCAGTGAAAGGGACAGGGACAATGAGCAGTTCTTC. It codes for CAISERDRDNEQFF.